A single sample is the source of the 11 T cell receptor beta chains below, sequenced in a study of T-cell memory formation after mild COVID-19. TCRdb re-called the 5' RACE reads with MiXCR, one entry per CDR3 protein. The sample has about 340,000 distinct CDR3 sequences, approximately 15% seen once. The sequencing sample was made of PBMCs or a T cell subset sorted from them (not recorded which). These receptors all come from a man between 18 and 29 years old who had mild COVID-19 (a few samples of this study predate the infection). Cell type and time point are not known.

This clonotype was counted at least ten times. The genes are TRBV5-1 and TRBJ2-3; no definite D call. From germline, CDR1 is SGHRS and CDR2 YFSETQ. Trimming took 4 bases from V and 3 from J, leaving 12 bases between them. CDR3 length: 14 residues. The CDR3 reads CASSRTVGTDTQYF. The CDR3, as DNA: TGCGCCAGCAGCCGGACCGTTGGGACAGATACGCAGTATTTT.

This clonotype was seen a handful of times. The chain carries TRBV12-3 or TRBV12-4 and TRBJ1-6; tentatively, D is TRBD1 (6 bases). V gave up 5 bases and J gave up 7 bases, with 12 bases separating them. The CDR3 length is 14 residues. CDR3 DNA sequence: TGTGCCAGCAGTAGACGTGGGGGCAATTCACCCCTCCACTTT. The encoded protein is CASSRRGGNSPLHF.

This clonotype was observed a handful of times. This rearrangement joins TRBV10-3 to TRBJ1-3; weak D call: TRBD1 (6 bases). The CDR3 contains 15 residues. The V end lost 6 bases, the J end lost 4 bases, and 16 bases lay between the germline ends. Germline CDR1 is ENHRY and CDR2 is SYGVKD. The CDR3 is CAIRTVAGAGNTIYF. The CDR3 nucleotides read TGTGCCATCAGGACGGTGGCAGGGGCAGGAAACACCATATATTTT.

This clonotype showed up just a few times. The V call is TRBV4-2, the J call TRBJ2-7; D is undetermined. The CDR3 sequence is 16 residues long. Trimming removed 0 bases at V and 4 bases at J, with 16 bases between. Looked up from germline, CDR1 is LGHNA and CDR2 is YNFKEQ. CDR3 nucleotides: TGTGCCAGCAGCCAAGATCAAGCTGGGCTGGGTTACGAGCAGTACTTC. Translating it yields CASSQDQAGLGYEQYF.

The chain couples TRBV6-6 to TRBJ1-3, with TRBD1 as a possible D gene (5 bases). V lost 2 bases to trimming and J lost 0 bases, with 14 bases between them. The CDR3 runs 17 residues. Germline CDR1 reads MNHNY; CDR2 reads SVGAGI (reference sequence). The CDR3 nucleotides are TGTGCCAGCAGTTACACCTTTTTAGGGGCCTCTGGAAACACCATATATTTT. Protein: CASSYTFLGASGNTIYF.

This clonotype was counted only a few times. The CDR3, as DNA: TGTGCCAGCACCCCCCCGGGACAGAAAAACATTCAGTACTTC. Translating it yields CASTPPGQKNIQYF. V and J are TRBV5-4 and TRBJ2-4, with 7 nucleotides matching TRBD1. CDR1 is SGHNT, CDR2 YYREEE, per germline (reference sequence). The V and J ends lost 6 bases and 4 bases, in that order; junction bases with no gene match: 7. This CDR3 spans 14 amino acids.

The chain is built from TRBV19 and TRBJ2-2; perhaps D is TRBD1 or TRBD2 (6 bases each). The V gene lost 5 bases and the J gene lost 7 bases, with 17 bases spanning the gap. Germline V gives CDR1 LNHDA, CDR2 SQIVND (reference sequence). The CDR3 covers 15 residues. CDR3 in amino acids: CASSPGGGSVGELFF. The DNA of the CDR3 is TGTGCCAGTAGTCCCGGAGGGGGTAGCGTCGGGGAGCTGTTTTTT. Looking up the rest from reference TRBV19 and TRBJ2-2 gives the full variable domain: DGGITQSPKYLFRKEGQNVTLSCEQNLNHDAMYWYRQDPGQGLRLIYYSQIVNDFQKGDIAEGYSVSREKKESFPLTVTSAQKNPTAFYLCASSPGGGSVGELFFGEGSRLTVL.

This clonotype was observed a handful of times. The genes are TRBV25-1 and TRBJ2-7; weak D call: TRBD1 (5 bases). The ends were cut back, 5 bases at V and 0 bases at J, with 11 bases in the middle. Germline CDR1 MGHDK, CDR2 SYGVNS. There are 14 residues in the CDR3. In nucleotides, the CDR3 is TGTGCCAGCAGTCCGTGGGGCCGCTCCTACGAGCAGTACTTC. Translated, it gives CASSPWGRSYEQYF.

The chain is built from TRBV29-1 and TRBJ1-5, with 9 bases aligning to TRBD1. Germline-derived CDR1 and CDR2 are SQVTM and ANQGSEA. J was trimmed by 6 bases and V by 6 bases; bases with no gene match: 6. The CDR3 is 13 residues long. CDR3 in amino acids: CSVRTGDSQPQHF. CDR3 coding DNA: TGCAGCGTGCGGACAGGGGATAGTCAGCCCCAGCATTTT.

Only a few counts were recorded for this clonotype. The chain links TRBV24-1 to TRBJ2-3; either TRBD1 or TRBD2 may fit D (5 bases each). The V gene lost 3 bases and the J gene lost 5 bases, with 11 bases spanning the gap. This CDR3 is 14 amino acids long. The germline gives CDR1 KGHDR, CDR2 SFDVKD. For the CDR3, the DNA is TGTGCCACCAGTGATGACGGGGCAGGAGATACGCAGTATTTT. This gives the protein CATSDDGAGDTQYF.

The gene calls are TRBV11-2 and TRBJ2-3; 8 bases align to TRBD2. V was pared by 3 bases and J by 6 bases, with 11 bases of the junction left unmatched. This CDR3 has 16 amino acids. In germline, CDR1 is SGHAT, CDR2 FQNNGV. The CDR3 sequence is CASSFLLAAPGDTQYF. CDR3 sequence (DNA): TGTGCCAGCAGCTTCCTACTAGCGGCCCCGGGGGATACGCAGTATTTT.